Listed below are T cell receptor beta chains from one sample, sequenced in a study of T-cell memory formation after mild COVID-19. TCRdb analysed the 5' RACE reads with MiXCR anew, one entry per CDR3 protein. The sample gives about 470,000 distinct CDR3 sequences, about 20% of which show up once; 9% to 15% is in the top ten. Sequenced: PBMCs or a T cell subset sorted from them (not recorded which). These receptors all come from an adult woman who had mild COVID-19 (a few samples of this study predate the infection). Cell type and time point are not known. The CDR3 runs from the conserved cysteine through the conserved F or W. A D gene is named only where the DNA matches it firmly. Some rows have no size entry. The others give once, few or many, or a class for an expanded clone.

CDR3aa: CSVEPAGGPGEQFF
CDR3nt: TGCAGCGTTGAACCAGCGGGAGGGCCAGGTGAGCAGTTCTTC
v_gene: TRBV29-1
d_gene: TRBD2
abundance: many
j_gene: TRBJ2-1

CDR3aa: CSAPRGVSTDTQYF
CDR3nt: TGCAGTGCCCCTCGGGGGGTTAGCACAGATACGCAGTATTTT
v_gene: TRBV20-1
d_gene: TRBD2
abundance: NA
j_gene: TRBJ2-3

CDR3aa: CASSDGINEKLFF
CDR3nt: TGTGCCAGCAGTGATGGGATTAATGAAAAACTGTTTTTT
v_gene: TRBV6-4
d_gene: NA
abundance: few
j_gene: TRBJ1-4

CDR3aa: CASSGGTPSPTDTQYF
CDR3nt: TGTGCCAGCAGCGGTGGGACGCCCTCCCCCACAGATACGCAGTATTTT
v_gene: TRBV9
d_gene: NA
abundance: NA
j_gene: TRBJ2-3

CDR3aa: CASSLSKRGEQFF
CDR3nt: TGTGCCAGCAGCCTTTCAAAGCGCGGTGAGCAGTTCTTC
v_gene: TRBV9
d_gene: NA
abundance: few
j_gene: TRBJ2-1

CDR3aa: CSAGLTSGYNEQFF
CDR3nt: TGCAGTGCTGGATTGACTAGCGGGTACAATGAGCAGTTCTTC
v_gene: TRBV20-1
d_gene: TRBD2
abundance: few
j_gene: TRBJ2-1

CDR3aa: CASSLPLASRQYF
CDR3nt: TGTGCCAGCAGCTTACCCCTAGCCAGTCGCCAGTACTTC
v_gene: TRBV7-2
d_gene: NA
abundance: NA
j_gene: TRBJ2-7

CDR3aa: CATSENGQPNTGELFF
CDR3nt: TGTGCCACCAGTGAGAACGGACAGCCGAACACCGGGGAGCTGTTTTTT
v_gene: TRBV24-1
d_gene: NA
abundance: NA
j_gene: TRBJ2-2

CDR3aa: CSVSGGDNYGYTF
CDR3nt: TGCAGCGTTTCTGGGGGGGACAACTATGGCTACACCTTC
v_gene: TRBV29-1
d_gene: NA
abundance: NA
j_gene: TRBJ1-2

CDR3aa: CASSAGTGGYGYTF
CDR3nt: TGTGCCAGCAGCGCCGGGACAGGGGGCTATGGCTACACCTTC
v_gene: TRBV11-3
d_gene: TRBD1
abundance: NA
j_gene: TRBJ1-2

CDR3aa: CASSQTKGAYNEQFF
CDR3nt: TGTGCCAGCAGTCAGACTAAAGGGGCCTACAATGAGCAGTTCTTC
v_gene: TRBV27
d_gene: NA
abundance: few
j_gene: TRBJ2-1

CDR3aa: CSVDPGPNQPQHF
CDR3nt: TGCAGCGTTGATCCGGGACCGAATCAGCCCCAGCATTTT
v_gene: TRBV29-1
d_gene: NA
abundance: NA
j_gene: TRBJ1-5

CDR3aa: CASSLTNHYEQYF
CDR3nt: TGTGCCAGCAGCCTTACCAACCACTACGAGCAGTACTTC
v_gene: TRBV6-2/TRBV6-3
d_gene: NA
abundance: few
j_gene: TRBJ2-7

CDR3aa: CASRGASGSLNEQFF
CDR3nt: TGCGCCAGCCGCGGAGCCAGCGGGAGTCTCAATGAGCAGTTCTTC
v_gene: TRBV5-1
d_gene: TRBD2
abundance: few
j_gene: TRBJ2-1

CDR3aa: CASSDRSVYGPYNEQFF
CDR3nt: TGTGCCAGCAGTGATAGGTCGGTCTATGGCCCCTACAATGAGCAGTTCTTC
v_gene: TRBV25-1
d_gene: NA
abundance: few
j_gene: TRBJ2-1

CDR3aa: CASSLADKGLYEQYF
CDR3nt: TGTGCCAGCAGCCTCGCAGATAAGGGCCTCTACGAGCAGTACTTC
v_gene: TRBV5-6
d_gene: NA
abundance: NA
j_gene: TRBJ2-7

CDR3aa: CASRLYRGTNEKLFF
CDR3nt: TGTGCCAGCAGACTATACAGGGGAACTAATGAAAAACTGTTTTTT
v_gene: TRBV6-5
d_gene: TRBD1
abundance: NA
j_gene: TRBJ1-4

CDR3aa: CASSFRPNQPQHF
CDR3nt: TGTGCCAGCAGTTTCAGGCCCAATCAGCCCCAGCATTTT
v_gene: TRBV12-3/TRBV12-4
d_gene: NA
abundance: NA
j_gene: TRBJ1-5

CDR3aa: CASSHRVREAFF
CDR3nt: TGTGCCAGCAGCCATAGGGTCCGAGAAGCTTTCTTT
v_gene: TRBV7-9
d_gene: NA
abundance: NA
j_gene: TRBJ1-1